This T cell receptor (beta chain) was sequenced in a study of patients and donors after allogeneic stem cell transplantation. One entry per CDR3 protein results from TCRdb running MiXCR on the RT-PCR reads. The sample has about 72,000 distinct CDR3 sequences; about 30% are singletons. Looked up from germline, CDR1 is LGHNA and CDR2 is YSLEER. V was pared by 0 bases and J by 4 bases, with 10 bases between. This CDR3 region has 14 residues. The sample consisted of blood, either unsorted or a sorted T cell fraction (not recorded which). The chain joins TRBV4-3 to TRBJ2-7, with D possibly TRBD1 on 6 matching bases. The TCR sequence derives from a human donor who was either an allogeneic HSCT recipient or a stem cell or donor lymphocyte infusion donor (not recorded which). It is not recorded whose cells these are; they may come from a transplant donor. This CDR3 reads CASSQDGTQYEQYF. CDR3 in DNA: TGCGCCAGCAGCCAAGATGGGACACAGTACGAGCAGTACTTC.